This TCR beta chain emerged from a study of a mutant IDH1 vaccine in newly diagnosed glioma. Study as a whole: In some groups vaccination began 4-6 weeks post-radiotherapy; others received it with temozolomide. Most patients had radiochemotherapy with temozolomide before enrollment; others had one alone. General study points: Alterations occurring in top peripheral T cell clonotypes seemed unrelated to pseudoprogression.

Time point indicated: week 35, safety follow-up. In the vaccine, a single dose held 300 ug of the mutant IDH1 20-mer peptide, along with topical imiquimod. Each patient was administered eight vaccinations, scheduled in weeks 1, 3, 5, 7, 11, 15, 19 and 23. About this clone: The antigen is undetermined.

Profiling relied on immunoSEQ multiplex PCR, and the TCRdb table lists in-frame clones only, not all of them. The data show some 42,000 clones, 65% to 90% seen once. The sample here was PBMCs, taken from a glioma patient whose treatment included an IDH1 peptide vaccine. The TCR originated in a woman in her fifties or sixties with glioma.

In DNA form, the CDR3 reads TGTGCCAGCAGTTCTGCCGGGAGTGGCTACACCTTC. Translating gives CASSSAGSGYTF. The genes are TRBV6-5 and TRBJ1-2; D gene uncertain. The CDR3 runs 12 residues. Trimming left V 4 bases short and J 7 bases short, with 10 bases between. CDR1 is MNHEY, CDR2 SVGAGI, per germline.